One sample yielded the 25 T cell receptor beta chains listed below, sequenced in a study of T cells in Graves' hyperthyroidism and ophthalmopathy. RNA transcripts were the template for amplifying TCR beta CDR3 regions. HTBI primers were used for first-round RT-PCR of the TCR CDR3. TCRdb redid the calling of the multiplex PCR reads with MiXCR, one entry per CDR3 protein. The sample carries roughly 380,000 distinct CDR3 sequences, roughly 18% recorded once. Sequencing was performed on blood. These receptors all stem from a woman in her thirties or forties with Graves' ophthalmopathy.

There are many counts of this clonotype. V usage is TRBV7-2 and J usage is TRBJ1-5, with D unclear. Germline V gene sequence: CDR1 SGHTA, CDR2 FQGNSA. This CDR3 comprises 13 residues. Trimming shortened V by 2 bases and J by 4 bases, and 6 bases separated the two germline ends. The CDR3 region has the DNA TGTGCCAGCAGCTTATTGCCGAATCAGCCCCAGCATTTT. This sequence encodes CASSLLPNQPQHF.

This clonotype was seen ten or more times. V and J are TRBV27 and TRBJ1-2, with D possibly being TRBD1 (5 bases). Germline assignment: CDR1 MNHEY and CDR2 SMNVEV (reference sequence). Trimming took 0 bases from V and 7 from J, leaving 12 bases between them. CDR3 size: 14 residues. Here the CDR3 DNA reads TGTGCCAGCAGTTTATCGCGGGGGGTACTTGGCTACACCTTC. The encoded protein is CASSLSRGVLGYTF.

Notes on this clonotype: At one of its ends the junction is not consistent with the germline gene, which may arise from a read error. The chain couples TRBV28 to TRBJ2-7; 8 nucleotides agree with TRBD1. Germline V gene data show CDR1 as MDHEN and CDR2 as SYDVKM. This CDR3 comprises 15 residues. CDR3 in amino acids: CVSRADRGLPGEQYF. CDR3 bases: TGTGTCAGCAGAGCAGACAGGGGCCTACCAGGCGAGCAGTACTTC.

The rearrangement links TRBV12-3 or TRBV12-4 to TRBJ2-5, with 12 positions matching TRBD2. The CDR3 runs to 16 residues. J lost 3 bases, V lost 0 bases, and 2 bases had no gene match. CDR3 sequence: CASSLAWTSGEETQYF. The CDR3 DNA reads as TGTGCCAGCAGTTTAGCGTGGACTAGCGGGGAAGAGACCCAGTACTTC.

This chain connects TRBV7-2 to TRBJ1-1; 8 bases agree with TRBD1. V gave up 4 bases and J gave up 4 bases; unmatched junction bases: 5. CDR1 and CDR2 from the germline V gene are SGHTA and FQGNSA. This CDR3 comprises 14 residues. The CDR3 nucleotides are TGTGCCAGCAGCTCAGGGGGCGGTGGCACTGAAGCTTTCTTT. The encoded protein is CASSSGGGGTEAFF.

This clonotype was found many times. For the CDR3, the DNA is TGTGCCAGCAGCTTAGGGCTAGCGGATCAAGAGACCCAGTACTTC. This gives the protein CASSLGLADQETQYF. The chain employs TRBV7-2 and TRBJ2-5; 7 nucleotides agree with TRBD2. J was trimmed by 2 bases and V by 1 base; bases with no gene match: 4. The germline V gene has CDR1 SGHTA and CDR2 FQGNSA. This CDR3 is 15 amino acids long.

The table lists this clonotype with a few counts. This chain uses TRBV20-1 with TRBJ2-4; D gene uncertain. Germline CDR1 DFQATT, CDR2 SNEGSKA (reference sequence). This CDR3 is built from 15 residues. Trimming removed 3 bases from V and 1 base from J, with 13 bases in between. This chain's CDR3 is CSARRTPGAKNIQYF. Here the CDR3 DNA reads TGCAGTGCTAGGAGGACCCCCGGGGCCAAAAACATTCAGTACTTC.

In this sample, this clonotype turned up many times. The chain uses TRBV29-1 and TRBJ2-7; tentative D call: TRBD2 (5 bases). The CDR3 spans 13 residues. Germline V gene sequence: CDR1 SQVTM, CDR2 ANQGSEA. V was cut by 6 bases and J by 5 bases, with 17 bases left in between. CDR3 amino acids: CSVAKLASHEQYF. For the CDR3, the DNA is TGCAGCGTCGCAAAGTTGGCTAGCCACGAGCAGTACTTC.

This chain connects TRBV20-1 to TRBJ1-5; a weak D match, TRBD1 (5 bases). Trimming pared 1 base from V and 2 bases from J, leaving 9 bases between. Germline CDR1 reads DFQATT; CDR2 reads SNEGSKA (reference sequence). The CDR3 contains 14 residues. Here the CDR3 reads CSARVQEGNQPQHF. The CDR3 DNA reads TGCAGTGCTAGAGTACAGGAAGGCAATCAGCCCCAGCATTTT.

This clonotype was counted at least ten times. It is likely a read error, because the conserved phenylalanine at the end of the CDR3 is missing. V is TRBV18 and J is TRBJ1-1; D perhaps matches TRBD1 (5 bases). Germline V gene sequence: CDR1 KGHSH, CDR2 LQKENI. The V gene lost 6 bases and the J gene lost 0 bases, with 8 bases spanning the gap. This CDR3 comprises 13 residues. In nucleotides, the CDR3 is TGTGCCAGCTCCCAGGGAATGAACACTGAAGCTTTCTAT. Encoded protein: CASSQGMNTEAFY.

In this sample, this clonotype turned up many times. The V gene is TRBV4-2, the J gene TRBJ2-7; the match to TRBD2 covers 11 bases. Germline loops: CDR1 LGHNA, CDR2 YNFKEQ. The V gene end was trimmed by 1 base and the J gene end by 1 base; junction bases not matched to a gene: 6. This CDR3 has 17 residues. DNA of the CDR3: TGTGCCAGCAGCCAAGTCCTAGCGGGAGGTACTTCCTACGAGCAGTACTTC. It yields the protein CASSQVLAGGTSYEQYF.

This clonotype was recorded at least ten times. A much larger clonotype is one base distant, so this may be a read error. This rearrangement joins TRBV12-3 or TRBV12-4 to TRBJ1-2; TRBD1 is a possible D gene (5 bases). V was cut by 1 base and J by 3 bases, with 6 bases left in between. The CDR3 runs 13 residues. The CDR3 coding sequence is TGTGCCAGCAGTTTAGGGGACCACTATGGCTACACCTTC. Its protein is CASSLGDHYGYTF.

The chain carries TRBV4-2 and TRBJ2-5; 12 bases line up with TRBD2. This CDR3 spans 19 amino acids. Germline trimming cut 2 bases from V and 0 bases from J; bases unmatched to any gene: 10. The V gene's germline CDR1 is LGHNA and CDR2 YNFKEQ. CDR3 DNA sequence: TGTGCCAGCAGCCAAATACCAACGGGGACTAGCGGGTACCAAGAGACCCAGTACTTC. As protein: CASSQIPTGTSGYQETQYF.

This clonotype was found many times. The chain combines TRBV12-3 or TRBV12-4 with TRBJ1-1; D call uncertain. The CDR3 runs 11 residues. Trimming took 5 bases from V and 8 from J, leaving 9 bases between them. The CDR3 region has the DNA TGTGCCAGCAGTCGAAAAGTAGAAGCTTTCTTT. It yields the protein CASSRKVEAFF.

This clonotype was seen at least ten times. The J gene is TRBJ2-7, the V gene TRBV11-2; 7 nucleotides agree with TRBD1. The junction had 12 bases not matched to a gene; V was cut back by 1 base and J by 6 bases. Germline-derived CDR1 and CDR2 are SGHAT and FQNNGV. The CDR3 is 16 residues long. This CDR3 reads CASSLGVTGTLSEQYF. CDR3 nucleotides: TGTGCCAGCAGCTTAGGAGTGACAGGGACCCTAAGCGAGCAGTACTTC.

The chain couples TRBV19 to TRBJ2-7, with TRBD2 as a possible D gene (6 bases). The V gene lost 3 bases and the J gene lost 4 bases, with 16 bases spanning the gap. Germline V gene data show CDR1 as LNHDA and CDR2 as SQIVND (reference sequence). CDR3 length equals 15 residues. CDR3 region: CASSIGGGVGYEQYF. CDR3 in DNA: TGTGCCAGTAGTATTGGCGGCGGGGTTGGTTACGAGCAGTACTTC.

This clonotype has ten or more counts. The chain recombines TRBV6-5 with TRBJ1-1; no definite D call. Deletions cut 0 bases from V and 1 base from J, with 9 bases between. CDR3 size: 15 residues. Germline CDR1 and CDR2: MNHEY and SVGAGI. Written as DNA, the CDR3 is TGTGCCAGCAGTTACTCGAGCAGGAGGAACACTGAAGCTTTCTTT. Its translation: CASSYSSRRNTEAFF.

This clonotype was counted many times. CDR3 residues: CASSFHVGYEQYF. For the CDR3, the DNA is TGTGCCAGCAGCTTCCACGTCGGCTACGAGCAGTACTTC. V and J are TRBV7-8 and TRBJ2-7; D unclear. Germline V lookup: CDR1 SGHVS, CDR2 FQNEAQ. Trimming cost V 3 bases and J 3 bases, with 9 bases left between them. This CDR3 has 13 amino acids.

The chain uses TRBV28 and TRBJ1-2, with TRBD1 matching over 10 bases. There are 20 residues in the CDR3. Germline CDR1 and CDR2: MDHEN and SYDVKM. V trimming: 2 bases; J trimming: 1 base; junction bases outside the gene matches: 16. As DNA, the CDR3 is TGTGCCAGCAGTTTACCTCTGACAGGGGGCGCATATCGCTATAACTATGGCTACACCTTC. It yields the protein CASSLPLTGGAYRYNYGYTF.

This clonotype was counted between two and nine times. CDR3 protein: CASIRPKGYEQYF. In DNA form, the CDR3 reads TGTGCCAGCATTCGACCCAAGGGCTACGAGCAGTACTTC. The V and J genes are TRBV28 and TRBJ2-7, with no clear D. Trimming removed 7 bases at V and 3 bases at J, with 13 bases between. CDR3 length: 13 residues. Looked up from germline, CDR1 is MDHEN and CDR2 is SYDVKM.

This clonotype was seen many times. This sequence joins TRBV6-5 and TRBJ1-3, with D possibly being TRBD1 (5 bases). Trimming left V 7 bases short and J 4 bases short, with 32 bases between. This CDR3 contains 20 residues. Germline lookup yields CDR1 MNHEY and CDR2 SVGAGI. The CDR3 DNA reads as TGTGCCAGCAAGAGGACCCTCTTTCGGGACTCACTCCCGGACGGAAACACCATATATTTT. Protein sequence: CASKRTLFRDSLPDGNTIYF.

The table lists this clonotype with many counts. This chain connects TRBV7-9 to TRBJ1-3; D not certain. Looked up from germline, CDR1 is SEHNR and CDR2 is FQNEAQ (reference sequence). This CDR3 is built from 17 residues. With 5 bases removed from V and 1 base from J, the gap between germline ends came to 18 bases. The CDR3 protein is CASSPSLAEWSGNTIYF. CDR3 sequence (DNA): TGTGCCAGCAGCCCAAGTTTGGCCGAGTGGTCTGGAAACACCATATATTTT.

This clonotype was recorded many times. The chain has TRBV20-1 and TRBJ1-2, with 8 bases identical to TRBD1. Losses at the gene ends were 1 base for V and 4 bases for J; bases not matched to a gene: 2. The CDR3 covers 13 residues. Germline CDR1 is DFQATT and CDR2 is SNEGSKA (reference sequence). CDR3 nucleotides: TGCAGTGCTAGAGTCAGGGGGCCCTATGGCTACACCTTC. It yields the protein CSARVRGPYGYTF.

The sample holds many counts of this clonotype. The V gene is TRBV6-2 or TRBV6-3, the J gene TRBJ1-5; D may be TRBD1 (6 bases). The CDR3 spans 13 residues. Germline V gene data show CDR1 as MNHEY and CDR2 as SVGEGT. V was trimmed by 5 bases and J by 7 bases, leaving 12 bases between them. The CDR3 loop reads CASSTTGLQPQHF. The CDR3 DNA sequence: TGTGCCAGCAGTACTACAGGGTTACAGCCCCAGCATTTT.

The chain joins TRBV2 to TRBJ1-1; D not certain. The V end lost 2 bases, the J end lost 0 bases, and 7 bases lay between the germline ends. The CDR3 covers 14 residues. CDR1 SNHLY and CDR2 FYNNEI come from the germline V gene. The chain's CDR3 is CASSEFGLNTEAFF. The CDR3 bases are TGTGCCAGCAGTGAATTCGGACTGAACACTGAAGCTTTCTTT.